The 23 T cell receptor beta chains below were found in one sample sequenced in a study of cytomegalovirus exposure and HLA in healthy donors. It was with 60 Vbeta and 13 Jbeta primers that the PCR ran. Produced via immunoSEQ multiplex PCR; TCRdb's table is partial and in-frame only. Of over 100,000 clones in the sample, about 8.5% are singletons; the top ten hold under 7%. Sequenced material: PBMCs. The receptor source for this set is a man aged 40-55 years in good health and CMV-seronegative.

V is TRBV7-2 and J is TRBJ2-5, with a tentative D call TRBD1 (6 bases). Looked up from germline, CDR1 is SGHTA and CDR2 is FQGNSA. The germline V and J ends were trimmed by 4 bases and 3 bases, with 12 bases remaining between them. CDR3 size: 14 residues. CDR3 amino acids: CASSSWDTEETQYF. The CDR3 coding sequence is TGTGCCAGCAGCTCTTGGGACACCGAAGAGACCCAGTACTTC.

In its sample, this clone was seen a few times. The genes are TRBV7-7 and TRBJ2-2; D call uncertain. Germline V gene data show CDR1 as SSHAT and CDR2 as FNYEAQ (reference sequence). The CDR3 consists of 12 residues. V lost 9 bases and J 4 bases, leaving 9 bases between the germline ends. The CDR3, as DNA: TGTGCCAGTGGGTCGGGCACCGGGGAGCTGTTTTTT. This gives the protein CASGSGTGELFF.

This clone was seen more than once but under ten times. The chain is built from TRBV19 and TRBJ1-1; D possibly corresponds to TRBD1 (6 bases). The CDR3 is 14 residues long. V lost 5 bases, J lost 4 bases, and 14 bases lay in between. Looked up from germline, CDR1 is LNHDA and CDR2 is SQIVND (reference sequence). DNA for the CDR3: TGTGCCAGTAGTGAAACAGGGATCTTCACTGAAGCTTTCTTT. It yields the protein CASSETGIFTEAFF.

This clone was found a few times. The chain combines TRBV28 with TRBJ1-2; 8 bases match TRBD1. CDR1 is MDHEN and CDR2 is SYDVKM in the germline V gene. Losses at the gene ends were 2 bases for V and 8 bases for J; bases not matched to a gene: 7. The CDR3 is 14 residues long. The CDR3 sequence is CASSLSQGASGYTF. The CDR3 DNA is TGTGCCAGCAGTTTAAGCCAGGGGGCGAGCGGCTACACCTTC.

This clone was seen more than once but under ten times. The chain recombines TRBV19 with TRBJ2-6; weak D call: TRBD1 (6 bases). CDR3 length: 17 amino acids. From germline, CDR1 is LNHDA and CDR2 SQIVND (reference sequence). V lost 7 bases and J lost 0, with 16 bases in between. CDR3 DNA: TGTGCCAGTACACCGACAGGATCCCCCTCTGGGGCCAACGTCCTGACTTTC. Amino acid sequence: CASTPTGSPSGANVLTF.

CDR3 protein: CSGGLGTGLWETQYF. The CDR3 nucleotides read TGCAGCGGCGGATTGGGGACAGGGTTATGGGAGACCCAGTACTTC. This chain joins TRBV29-1 and TRBJ2-5; 9 bases are a match to TRBD1. This CDR3 has 15 amino acids. The germline CDR1 and CDR2 sequences are SQVTM and ANQGSEA. The ends lost 7 bases at V and 5 bases at J; junction bases unmatched: 14.

This clone showed up just a few times. The CDR3 protein is CASSRTVGGSSYEQYF. The CDR3, as DNA: TGTGCCAGCAGCCGAACGGTCGGGGGGAGCTCCTACGAGCAGTACTTC. The chain couples TRBV11-3 to TRBJ2-7; TRBD2 matches 7 bases. Germline trimming cut 5 bases from V and 0 bases from J; bases unmatched to any gene: 10. The CDR3 consists of 16 residues. CDR1 SGHNT and CDR2 YENEEA come from the germline V gene.

This clone was found a few times. The gene calls are TRBV10-3 and TRBJ2-3; 7 bases fit TRBD2. Unmatched junction bases numbered 8, after V lost 1 base and J lost 1 base. CDR3 length: 17 residues. Per the germline V gene, CDR1 is ENHRY and CDR2 is SYGVKD. The CDR3 DNA sequence: TGTGCCATCAGTGAGTGGTCGGGGGGTTCTGGCACAGATACGCAGTATTTT. It specifies CAISEWSGGSGTDTQYF.

The chain carries TRBV27 and TRBJ2-2; the D gene is possibly TRBD1 (6 bases). The germline V and J ends were trimmed by 2 bases and 7 bases, with 8 bases remaining between them. CDR1 is MNHEY, CDR2 SMNVEV, per germline (reference sequence). There are 13 residues in the CDR3. Here the CDR3 reads CASSLKGVGELFF. The CDR3 region has the DNA TGTGCCAGCAGTTTAAAGGGGGTCGGGGAGCTGTTTTTT.

This clone was counted a few times. The chain is built from TRBV5-1 and TRBJ2-5; TRBD1 matches at 9 bases. The J call may be in error: the DNA end matches TRBJ2-7 better. The V gene's germline CDR1 is SGHRS and CDR2 YFSETQ. The CDR3 covers 14 residues. CDR3 residues: CASSLAQGAYEQYF. CDR3 sequence (DNA): TGCGCCAGCAGCTTGGCACAGGGGGCATACGAGCAGTACTTC.

This clone was detected a few times. V is TRBV28 and J is TRBJ1-5; no definite D call. The CDR3 length is 16 residues. Germline CDR1 MDHEN, CDR2 SYDVKM. V was shortened by 3 bases and J by 7 bases, with 19 bases between the two germline ends. Written as DNA, the CDR3 is TGTGCCAGCAGTTTCTATACCTCCCCCCGAGGGCAGCCCCAGCATTTT. Encoded protein: CASSFYTSPRGQPQHF.

The chain carries TRBV27 and TRBJ1-5; a possible D gene is TRBD1 (5 bases). The CDR3 is 14 amino acids. The germline gives CDR1 MNHEY, CDR2 SMNVEV (reference sequence). V lost 3 bases and J 7 bases, leaving 13 bases between the germline ends. The CDR3 sequence is CASSLGGVGQPQHF. The CDR3 DNA sequence: TGTGCCAGCAGTTTGGGGGGTGTCGGACAGCCCCAGCATTTT.

This chain joins TRBV5-5 and TRBJ1-4; TRBD1 matches at 9 bases. V shed 1 base, J shed 8 bases, and the junction held 9 bases outside the gene matches. The germline gives CDR1 SGHKS, CDR2 YYEKEE (reference sequence). The length of the CDR3 is 16 residues. The CDR3: CASSLNVGQGGEKLFF. DNA for the CDR3: TGTGCCAGCAGCTTGAATGTGGGACAGGGTGGAGAAAAACTGTTTTTT. Supplemented by reference TRBV5-5 and TRBJ1-4, the full variable domain reads DAGVTQSPTHLIKTRGQQVTLRCSPISGHKSVSWYQQVLGQGPQFIFQYYEKEERGRGNFPDRFSARQFPNYSSELNVNALLLGDSALYLCASSLNVGQGGEKLFFGSGTQLSVL.

This clone turned up a few times. V gene TRBV10-3 combines with J gene TRBJ1-3, with a weak D call TRBD1 (6 bases). Germline loops: CDR1 ENHRY, CDR2 SYGVKD. V lost 3 bases and J 4 bases, leaving 10 bases between the germline ends. This CDR3 is built from 14 residues. In nucleotides, the CDR3 is TGTGCCATCAGTGACAGCAGGGGCGGAAACACCATATATTTT. It specifies CAISDSRGGNTIYF.

This clone was seen a handful of times. The chain combines TRBV30 with TRBJ1-5; a weak D match, TRBD1 (6 bases). The V end lost 0 bases, the J end lost 7 bases, and 10 bases lay between the germline ends. CDR3 size: 13 residues. The germline gives CDR1 GTSNPN, CDR2 SVGIG (reference sequence). The CDR3 DNA reads as TGTGCCTGGAGTGTACAGGGCGGACAGCCCCAGCATTTT. The encoded protein is CAWSVQGGQPQHF.

The chain combines TRBV6-1 with TRBJ1-6; weak D call: TRBD1 (5 bases). The V gene lost 0 bases and the J gene lost 9 bases, with 18 bases spanning the gap. The CDR3 consists of 17 residues. The germline CDR1 and CDR2 sequences are MNHNS and SASEGT. The CDR3: CASSEARLGGAFSPLHF. As DNA, the CDR3 is TGTGCCAGCAGTGAAGCGCGGCTGGGTGGGGCATTTTCACCCCTCCACTTT.

V and J are TRBV6-1 and TRBJ2-3, with 13 bases aligning to TRBD2. Germline V gene lookup returns CDR1 MNHNS and CDR2 SASEGT. The CDR3 is made up of 15 amino acids. The junction had 2 bases not matched to a gene; V was cut back by 6 bases and J by 2 bases. The CDR3, as DNA: TGTGCCAGCAGGGGACTAGCGGGGTACACAGATACGCAGTATTTT. It is translated as CASRGLAGYTDTQYF.

This chain uses TRBV10-1 with TRBJ1-1, with D possibly TRBD1 on 5 matching bases. V lost 4 bases to trimming and J lost 6 bases, with 9 bases between them. Germline V gene data show CDR1 as WNHNN and CDR2 as SYGVQD (reference sequence). The CDR3 is 12 residues long. The CDR3, as DNA: TGCGCCAGCAGTGGGGGGGGAGCTGAAGCTTTCTTT. It encodes CASSGGGAEAFF.

The V gene is TRBV6-6, the J gene TRBJ1-4; the D gene is possibly TRBD1 (5 bases). The CDR3 is made up of 15 amino acids. V gave up 4 bases and J gave up 7 bases, with 16 bases separating them. Per the germline V gene, CDR1 is MNHNY and CDR2 is SVGAGI (reference sequence). CDR3 loop: CASSSQQDPFEKLFF. The CDR3, as DNA: TGTGCCAGCAGTTCTCAACAGGACCCTTTTGAAAAACTGTTTTTT.

This clone occurred a few times. The CDR3 nucleotides are TGTGCCAGTAGTACCTCGACAGCCAGAAACTATGGCTACACCTTC. Amino acids: CASSTSTARNYGYTF. The chain has TRBV19 and TRBJ1-2; a possible D gene is TRBD1 (5 bases). The germline gives CDR1 LNHDA, CDR2 SQIVND (reference sequence). V gave up 4 bases and J gave up 2 bases, with 14 bases separating them. The CDR3 loop spans 15 amino acids.

DNA for the CDR3: TGTGCCAGCAGCGCGGGCGGGACTAGACCCTCCTACAATGAGCAGTTCTTC. The encoded protein is CASSAGGTRPSYNEQFF. J is TRBJ2-1 and V is TRBV5-4, with TRBD2 matching over 8 bases. The CDR3 runs 17 residues. Germline V gene sequence: CDR1 SGHNT, CDR2 YYREEE (reference sequence). J was trimmed by 0 bases and V by 4 bases; bases with no gene match: 9. Based on the CDR3 plus reference TRBV5-4 and TRBJ2-1, the full variable domain is ETGVTQSPTHLIKTRGQQVTLRCSSQSGHNTVSWYQQALGQGPQFIFQYYREEENGRGNFPPRFSGLQFPNYSSELNVNALELDDSALYLCASSAGGTRPSYNEQFFGPGTRLTVL.

This clone came up a few times. The rearrangement uses TRBV5-6 and TRBJ2-3, with TRBD2 matching 10 bases. Per the germline V gene, CDR1 is SGHDT and CDR2 is YYEEEE. V shed 0 bases, J shed 5 bases, and the junction held 6 bases outside the gene matches. The CDR3 covers 16 residues. DNA of the CDR3: TGTGCCAGCAGCTTGGCCCTAGCGGGGGTAATAGATACGCAGTATTTT. Protein: CASSLALAGVIDTQYF.

This clone came up a few times. The CDR3 loop reads CASSLDRDPPLHF. CDR3 coding DNA: TGTGCCAGCAGCTTAGATCGGGATCCACCCCTCCACTTT. V is TRBV11-3 and J is TRBJ1-6; no definite D call. The ends were cut back, 0 bases at V and 11 bases at J, with 8 bases in the middle. This CDR3 contains 13 residues. Germline-derived CDR1 and CDR2 are SGHNT and YENEEA.